Given below is one TCR beta chain in context. Its antigen is still unknown. The CDR3 has 16 residues. CDR1 and CDR2 (germline): SGHRS, YFSETQ. V lost 4 bases, J lost 2 bases, and 19 bases lay in between. The sample is drawn from a study of PD-1 blockade in mismatch repair-deficient tumors. Study overall: All were previously treated, progressing patients with over 9 mismatch repair-deficient cancer types.

Indicated time point: approximately 11-day in vitro stimulation with candidate neoantigen peptide 4. All patients were mismatch repair deficient, assessed by either PCR or immunohistochemistry. TCR sequencing covered a few patients who responded to pembrolizumab. Findings and limits, study-wide: All three positive peptides came from frameshift mutations, yielding 140 or so blood TCRs.

Sequencing was performed with immunoSEQ multiplex PCR; in TCRdb, only in-frame clones are kept and a portion is missing. The sample includes roughly 14,000 clones, under 90% seen only once; the top ten take under 25%. J is TRBJ2-7 and V is TRBV5-1, with TRBD2 as a possible D gene (5 bases). This TCR derives from an adult with mismatch repair-deficient cancer. The input for sequencing was cells cultured in vitro, taken from a patient treated with pembrolizumab. CDR3 sequence: CASSNEGTYVTYEQYF. CDR3 DNA: TGCGCCAGCAGCAACGAGGGTACGTACGTAACCTACGAGCAGTACTTC.